This TCR beta chain was sequenced during a study of beta chain features in type 1 diabetes. The entirety of the isolated RNA underwent reverse transcription, so expressed TCRB transcripts were sequenced. TCRdb keeps only in-frame clones here, not all; method: immunoSEQ multiplex PCR. The sample has approximately 170,000 clones, approximately 8.1% seen once; the top ten hold roughly 0.5%. Turning to this clone: Its cognate antigen is unknown.

Study-wide points: Moderate but significant shortening of TCRB CDR3s was recorded in all four CD4+ subsets from Type 1 diabetes patients.

This sequence originates from a man between 18 and 35 years old with type 1 diabetes. Material for sequencing was central memory CD4+ T cells from blood.

CDR3 sequence: CASSPHDRLSTDTQYF. The CDR3, as DNA: TGTGCCAGCAGTCCCCACGACCGACTCTCCACAGATACGCAGTATTTT. This sequence joins TRBV7-9 and TRBJ2-3; no clear D gene. This CDR3 is built from 16 residues. CDR1 and CDR2 from the germline V gene are SEHNR and FQNEAQ (reference sequence). Trimming cost V 6 bases and J 2 bases, with 18 bases left between them.